These 21 T cell receptor beta chains came from one sample sequenced in a study of blood T cells in healthy people across ages. The use of a sample-barcoded 5' primer and a J-beta primer mix characterized a second PCR of roughly 6 to 11 cycles. TCRdb re-called the 5' RACE reads with MiXCR, one entry per CDR3 protein. The sample holds hundreds of thousands of distinct CDR3 sequences, more than 35% seen once. Sequenced input: blood. Source of these receptors: an elderly man in good health.

The DNA for the CDR3 is TGTGCCAGCAGTTACCCCCTAGCGGGAGCAGGAAACATTCAGTACTTC. Protein sequence: CASSYPLAGAGNIQYF. J is TRBJ2-4 and V is TRBV6-6; 10 bases are shared with TRBD2. The germline CDR1 and CDR2 sequences are MNHNY and SVGAGI (reference sequence). The CDR3 totals 16 residues. The V and J ends lost 2 bases and 6 bases, in that order; junction bases with no gene match: 7.

The gene calls are TRBV28 and TRBJ2-1; 9 positions match TRBD2. CDR3 length: 15 amino acids. Losses at the gene ends were 4 bases for V and 9 bases for J; bases not matched to a gene: 10. CDR1 and CDR2 (germline): MDHEN, SYDVKM. CDR3 amino acids: CASSSPGLARFEQFF. CDR3 nucleotides: TGTGCCAGCAGTTCTCCGGGACTAGCCCGCTTTGAGCAGTTCTTC.

This clonotype has a handful of counts. This chain uses TRBV6-5 with TRBJ2-1; 15 bases fit TRBD2. V lost 6 bases, J lost 0 bases, and 9 bases stayed unmatched. Germline V gene lookup returns CDR1 MNHEY and CDR2 SVGAGI. This CDR3 has 19 amino acids. The CDR3 here is CASSSSGLAGGSSYNEQFF. CDR3 sequence (DNA): TGTGCCAGCAGCTCCTCCGGACTAGCGGGAGGGAGCTCCTACAATGAGCAGTTCTTC.

This clonotype has a handful of counts. This chain uses TRBV9 with TRBJ2-1; 9 bases line up with TRBD2. J was trimmed by 3 bases and V by 4 bases; bases with no gene match: 5. Germline V gene data show CDR1 as SGDLS and CDR2 as YYNGEE. The CDR3 runs to 15 residues. The CDR3 spells CASSSGTSLYNEQFF. CDR3 coding DNA: TGTGCCAGCAGCTCAGGGACTAGCCTCTACAATGAGCAGTTCTTC.

The gene calls are TRBV6-2 or TRBV6-3 and TRBJ2-4; 9 nucleotides line up with TRBD2. The J call is in doubt because the DNA end fits TRBJ2-7 better. The germline CDR1 and CDR2 sequences are MNHEY and SVGEGT. There are 17 residues in the CDR3. The CDR3 reads CASSYSIWRGRANEQYF. CDR3 bases: TGTGCCAGCAGTTACTCGATCTGGCGCGGGAGGGCGAACGAGCAGTACTTC.

This sequence joins TRBV9 and TRBJ2-7; D gene ambiguous. Germline V CDR1 and CDR2: SGDLS, YYNGEE. The V and J ends lost 0 bases and 7 bases respectively, with 14 bases between them. The CDR3 has 14 residues. The DNA of the CDR3 is TGTGCCAGCAGCGTAGGGTCCACGGGCAATGAGCAGTACTTC. It encodes CASSVGSTGNEQYF.

Remarks on this clonotype: A junction end diverges from the germline sequence, so it may reflect a read error. The V call is TRBV25-1, the J call TRBJ2-5; 8 bases line up with TRBD1. The germline V gene has CDR1 MGHDK and CDR2 SYGVNS. This CDR3 comprises 14 residues. CDR3 sequence reads: CGSSQTGAGETQYF. Here the CDR3 DNA reads TGTGGCAGCAGCCAGACAGGGGCGGGTGAGACCCAGTACTTC.

This chain links TRBV15 with TRBJ2-3; D may be TRBD1 (5 bases). The CDR3 has 16 amino acids. Trimming took 2 bases from V and 4 from J, leaving 16 bases between them. Germline CDR1 reads LNHNV; CDR2 reads YYDKDF (reference sequence). CDR3 protein: CATSRNRPTPPDTQYF. Here the CDR3 DNA reads TGTGCCACCAGCAGAAACAGGCCTACCCCTCCAGATACGCAGTATTTT.

The CDR3 is CAIRKSGSPTGELFF. The CDR3 nucleotides read TGTGCCATCAGAAAAAGCGGGAGCCCCACCGGGGAGCTGTTTTTT. The chain carries TRBV10-3 and TRBJ2-2; 8 positions agree with TRBD2. The CDR3 is 15 amino acids. CDR1 ENHRY and CDR2 SYGVKD come from the germline V gene. J gave up 4 bases and V 6 bases, and 7 bases lay outside the gene matches.

The rearrangement links TRBV7-9 to TRBJ2-4; no clear D gene. Germline loops: CDR1 SEHNR, CDR2 FQNEAQ (reference sequence). V shed 5 bases and J shed 5 bases, with 19 bases lying between them. This CDR3 has 16 amino acids. This CDR3 reads CASSPLQGLEENIQYF. The CDR3 DNA follows: TGTGCCAGCAGCCCCCTACAAGGGCTAGAGGAAAACATTCAGTACTTC.

Concerning this clonotype itself: This may arise from a read error, as a much more abundant clone is one base away. The chain has TRBV7-2 and TRBJ2-1; TRBD2 matches at 7 bases. Germline V lookup: CDR1 SGHTA, CDR2 FQGNSA. The CDR3 has 14 amino acids. J gave up 3 bases and V 4 bases, and 3 bases lay outside the gene matches. The CDR3 sequence is CASSSRTSYNEQFF. In DNA, the CDR3 is TGTGCCAGCAGCTCGAGGACTAGCTACAATGAGCAGTTCTTC.

Worth noting for this clonotype: Sequence at one end of the junction differs from germline and may be a read error. The rearrangement links TRBV5-1 to TRBJ2-5; TRBD2 aligns across 9 bases. This CDR3 is built from 15 residues. CDR1 and CDR2 (germline): SGHRS, YFSETQ. The DNA for the CDR3 is TGTGCCAGCAGCTTAGCGGGAGAGACCTACAATGAGCAGTACTTC. This codes for CASSLAGETYNEQYF. Combining the CDR3 with reference TRBV5-1 and TRBJ2-5 gives the whole variable domain KAGVTQTPRYLIKTRGQQVTLSCSPISGHRSVSWYQQTPGQGLQFLFEYFSETQRNKGNFPGRFSGRQFSNSRSEMNVSTLELGDSALYLCASSLAGETYNEQYFGPGTRLLVL.

This clonotype showed up just a few times. The rearrangement links TRBV10-3 to TRBJ2-1; 16 nucleotides line up with TRBD2. CDR3 size: 13 residues. V trimming: 11 bases; J trimming: 10 bases; junction bases outside the gene matches: 5. The germline CDR1 and CDR2 sequences are ENHRY and SYGVKD. The CDR3 is CAAGTSGREEQFF. As DNA, the CDR3 is TGTGCCGCCGGGACTAGCGGGAGGGAAGAGCAGTTCTTC.

This clonotype was found a few times. The chain recombines TRBV7-2 with TRBJ2-1; unclear D gene. Germline V gene sequence: CDR1 SGHTA, CDR2 FQGNSA. The V gene lost 2 bases and the J gene lost 3 bases, with 8 bases spanning the gap. The CDR3 totals 14 residues. This CDR3 reads CASSLSQVYNEQFF. The DNA for the CDR3 is TGTGCCAGCAGCTTATCGCAGGTCTACAATGAGCAGTTCTTC.

The V and J genes are TRBV2 and TRBJ2-7; 9 nucleotides agree with TRBD2. From germline, CDR1 is SNHLY and CDR2 FYNNEI. The CDR3 contains 19 residues. With 5 bases clipped from V and 0 bases from J, the junction kept 17 bases outside the gene matches. CDR3 residues: CASSFRRGLAGVPSYEQYF. CDR3 bases: TGTGCCAGCAGTTTTCGGAGGGGCTTAGCGGGAGTTCCCTCCTACGAGCAGTACTTC.

The genes are TRBV11-3 and TRBJ2-1; the match to TRBD2 covers 7 bases. The CDR3 is made up of 15 amino acids. CDR1 and CDR2 (germline): SGHNT, YENEEA. With V trimmed by 7 bases and J by 7 bases, 13 bases remained unmatched. CDR3 nucleotide sequence: TGTGCCAGCACCGTCCATCCCGGGGGAGGGAATGAGCAGTTCTTC. Protein sequence: CASTVHPGGGNEQFF.

J is TRBJ2-1 and V is TRBV3-1; D unresolved. There are 15 residues in the CDR3. Germline V lookup: CDR1 LGHDT, CDR2 YNNKEL (reference sequence). Between the trimmed V and J ends, which lost 6 bases and 0 bases, there was a span of 12 bases. The CDR3 is CASSTTVGSYNEQFF. CDR3 nucleotide sequence: TGTGCCAGCAGTACCACTGTAGGCTCCTACAATGAGCAGTTCTTC.

V is TRBV14 and J is TRBJ1-2; D is unclear. Germline CDR1 reads SGHDN; CDR2 reads FVKESK. V lost 0 bases and J 10 bases, leaving 12 bases between the germline ends. The CDR3 totals 13 residues. CDR3 coding DNA: TGTGCCAGCAGCCAAGACGTTGAGCGCCACTACACCTTC. Its protein product is CASSQDVERHYTF.

The chain joins TRBV20-1 to TRBJ2-3; a possible D gene is TRBD1 (6 bases). The CDR3 spans 18 residues. From germline, CDR1 is DFQATT and CDR2 SNEGSKA (reference sequence). V gave up 6 bases and J gave up 0 bases, with 25 bases separating them. The CDR3 nucleotides are TGCAGTGCCAGGGGCAGGGACCTGAGTGGACCTAGCACAGATACGCAGTATTTT. Translation gives CSARGRDLSGPSTDTQYF.

The gene calls are TRBV10-3 and TRBJ1-4, with 7 positions matching TRBD1. The CDR3 spans 14 residues. The V gene end was trimmed by 10 bases and the J gene end by 8 bases; junction bases not matched to a gene: 13. Germline V gene data show CDR1 as ENHRY and CDR2 as SYGVKD. The CDR3 is CATRATGQVEKLFF. The CDR3 DNA sequence: TGTGCCACCCGAGCGACAGGGCAAGTAGAAAAACTGTTTTTT.

V gene TRBV29-1 combines with J gene TRBJ2-4; D ambiguous. This CDR3 comprises 15 residues. The V and J ends lost 1 base and 0 bases respectively, with 10 bases between them. In germline, CDR1 is SQVTM, CDR2 ANQGSEA. This CDR3 is CSVEGGDGAKNIQYF. The DNA for the CDR3 is TGCAGCGTTGAAGGTGGGGATGGAGCCAAAAACATTCAGTACTTC.